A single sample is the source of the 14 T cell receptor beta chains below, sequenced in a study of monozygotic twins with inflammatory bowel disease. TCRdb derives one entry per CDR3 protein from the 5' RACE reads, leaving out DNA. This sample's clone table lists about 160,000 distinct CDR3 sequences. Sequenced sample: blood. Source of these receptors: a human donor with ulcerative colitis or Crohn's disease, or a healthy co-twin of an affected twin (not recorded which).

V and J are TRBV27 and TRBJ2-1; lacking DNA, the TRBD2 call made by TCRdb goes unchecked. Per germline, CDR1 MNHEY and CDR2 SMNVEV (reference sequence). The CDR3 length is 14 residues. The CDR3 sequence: CASRREGTYNEQFF.

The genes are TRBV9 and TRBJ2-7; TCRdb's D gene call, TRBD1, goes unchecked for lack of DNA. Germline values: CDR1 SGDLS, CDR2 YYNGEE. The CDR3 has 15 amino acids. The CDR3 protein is CASSVGPEQGYEQYF.

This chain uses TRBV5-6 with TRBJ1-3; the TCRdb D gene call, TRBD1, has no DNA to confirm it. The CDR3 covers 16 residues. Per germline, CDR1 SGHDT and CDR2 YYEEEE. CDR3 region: CASSLAGTGSGNTIYF.

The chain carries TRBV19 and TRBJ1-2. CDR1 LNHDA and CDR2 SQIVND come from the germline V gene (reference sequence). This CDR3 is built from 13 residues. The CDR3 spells CASSRGGGYGYTF.

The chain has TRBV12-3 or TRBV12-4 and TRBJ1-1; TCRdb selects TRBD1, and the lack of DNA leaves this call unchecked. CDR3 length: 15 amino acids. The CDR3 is CASRNRDRMNTEAFF.

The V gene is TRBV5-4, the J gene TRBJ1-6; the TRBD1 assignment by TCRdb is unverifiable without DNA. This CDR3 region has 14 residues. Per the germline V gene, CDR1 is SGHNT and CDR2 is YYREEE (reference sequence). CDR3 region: CASSKDRANSPLHF.

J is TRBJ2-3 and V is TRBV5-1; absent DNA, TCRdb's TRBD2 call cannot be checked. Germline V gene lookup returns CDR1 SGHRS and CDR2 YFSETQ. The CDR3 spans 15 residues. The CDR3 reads CASSLASGNTDTQYF.

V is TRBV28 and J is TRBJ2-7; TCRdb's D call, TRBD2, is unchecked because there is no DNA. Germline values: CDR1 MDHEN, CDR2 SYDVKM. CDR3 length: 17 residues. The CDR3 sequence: CASSSVFLAGLSYEQYF.

The CDR3 region is CASSWRVSYEQYF. The rearrangement uses TRBV12-3 or TRBV12-4 and TRBJ2-7; TCRdb gives TRBD2 as the D gene, but with no DNA this cannot be confirmed. The CDR3 is 13 amino acids.

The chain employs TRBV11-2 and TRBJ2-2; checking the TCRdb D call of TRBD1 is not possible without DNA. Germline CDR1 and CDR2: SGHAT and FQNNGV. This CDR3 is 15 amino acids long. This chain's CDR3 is CASSLFRGDTGELFF.

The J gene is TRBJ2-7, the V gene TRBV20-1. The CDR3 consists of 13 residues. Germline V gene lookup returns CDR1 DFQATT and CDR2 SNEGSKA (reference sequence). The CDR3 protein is CSASGSYGSEQYF.

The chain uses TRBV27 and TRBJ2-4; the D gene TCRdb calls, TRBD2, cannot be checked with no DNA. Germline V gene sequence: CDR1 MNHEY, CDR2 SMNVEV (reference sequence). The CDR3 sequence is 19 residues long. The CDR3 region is CASSLYHPGLAGAKNIQYF.

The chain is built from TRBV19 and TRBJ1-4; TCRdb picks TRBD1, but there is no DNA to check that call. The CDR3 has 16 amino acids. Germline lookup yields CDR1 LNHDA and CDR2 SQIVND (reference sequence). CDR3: CASKSYGTDLNEKLFF.

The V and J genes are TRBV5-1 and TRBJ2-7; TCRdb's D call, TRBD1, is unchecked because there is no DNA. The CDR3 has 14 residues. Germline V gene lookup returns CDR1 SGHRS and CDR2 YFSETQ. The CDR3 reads CASSTDTVTYEQYF.